Following are 23 T cell receptor beta chains from one sample sequenced in a study of shared clonotypes between healthy human individuals. Only in-frame clones appear in the TCRdb table, and some are missing; sequencing was by immunoSEQ multiplex PCR. Counted here are more than 1.2 million clones, around 98.5% occurring once; the ten biggest clones make up 0.3% to 0.45%. Material for sequencing was naive CD4+ T cells sorted from blood. Subset denoted: CD45RA+ positively selected. The receptor source for this set is a man younger than 40 in good health.

This rearrangement joins TRBV5-4 to TRBJ2-1, with TRBD2 identical over 16 bases. The germline V gene has CDR1 SGHNT and CDR2 YYREEE (reference sequence). V dropped 5 bases and J dropped 9; count of bases not matched to a gene: 5. This CDR3 spans 15 amino acids. The CDR3 reads CASRGLAGGPGEQFF. The CDR3 bases are TGTGCCAGCAGGGGACTAGCGGGAGGGCCCGGTGAGCAGTTCTTC. Full variable domain (outside the CDR3, taken from reference TRBV5-4 and TRBJ2-1): ETGVTQSPTHLIKTRGQQVTLRCSSQSGHNTVSWYQQALGQGPQFIFQYYREEENGRGNFPPRFSGLQFPNYSSELNVNALELDDSALYLCASRGLAGGPGEQFFGPGTRLTVL.

The genes are TRBV23-1 and TRBJ2-3; D not certain. TRBV23-1 is assigned to the ORF class and has an uncertain function. Trimming stripped 0 bases from V and 4 bases from J, with 11 bases between. The CDR3 is 15 residues long. CDR3 sequence: CASSQSDRRPDTQYF. CDR3 nucleotides: TGCGCCAGCAGTCAATCAGACCGACGCCCAGATACGCAGTATTTT.

This chain links TRBV18 with TRBJ1-1; D is possibly TRBD1 (5 bases). In germline, CDR1 is KGHSH, CDR2 LQKENI. The CDR3 extends over 12 amino acids. V lost 5 bases to trimming and J lost 7 bases, with 11 bases between them. The CDR3 loop is CASSSLQGEAFF. The CDR3 nucleotides read TGTGCCAGCTCATCCCTTCAGGGTGAAGCTTTCTTT.

This chain joins TRBV27 and TRBJ1-1; maybe TRBD1 (6 bases). CDR3 length equals 14 residues. Germline V lookup: CDR1 MNHEY, CDR2 SMNVEV (reference sequence). The V and J ends lost 9 bases and 1 base respectively, with 15 bases between them. CDR3 sequence: CASCHRGANTEAFF. The CDR3 bases are TGTGCCAGTTGTCATAGGGGGGCGAACACTGAAGCTTTCTTT.

In regard to this clone: Additional DNA sequences in this sample encode the identical CDR3. The chain joins TRBV18 to TRBJ2-1; 7 bases align to TRBD1. The trim removed 4 bases at V and 7 bases at J, leaving 1 base unmatched. The germline V gene has CDR1 KGHSH and CDR2 LQKENI. The CDR3 has 12 residues. CDR3 residues: CASSRQGNEQFF. The CDR3 bases are TGTGCCAGCTCACGACAGGGAAATGAGCAGTTCTTC. The complete variable domain, with remaining parts taken from reference TRBV18 and TRBJ2-1, reads NAGVMQNPRHLVRRRGQEARLRCSPMKGHSHVYWYRQLPEEGLKFMVYLQKENIIDESGMPKERFSAEFPKEGPSILRIQQVVRGDSAAYFCASSRQGNEQFFGPGTRLTVL.

J is TRBJ1-4 and V is TRBV28; 7 nucleotides match TRBD1. J was trimmed by 6 bases and V by 2 bases; bases with no gene match: 3. The CDR3 has 14 residues. Germline values: CDR1 MDHEN, CDR2 SYDVKM. CDR3 protein: CASSLEGGYEKLFF. The CDR3 DNA reads TGTGCCAGCAGTTTAGAAGGGGGCTATGAAAAACTGTTTTTT.

This clone appeared once. The chain links TRBV27 to TRBJ2-1; TRBD1 or TRBD2 may be the D gene (5 bases each). The length of the CDR3 is 13 residues. Germline lookup yields CDR1 MNHEY and CDR2 SMNVEV (reference sequence). The germline V and J ends were trimmed by 6 bases and 5 bases, with 11 bases remaining between them. As DNA, the CDR3 is TGTGCCAGCAGCTGGGGACGGCACAATGAGCAGTTCTTC. It translates to CASSWGRHNEQFF.

The chain carries TRBV19 and TRBJ2-5, with a tentative D call TRBD2 (5 bases). This CDR3 contains 14 residues. V gave up 2 bases and J gave up 13 bases, with 20 bases separating them. Germline V gene data show CDR1 as LNHDA and CDR2 as SQIVND (reference sequence). The CDR3 loop reads CASSIRAEGAPWYF. DNA of the CDR3: TGTGCCAGTAGTATAAGGGCAGAGGGCGCTCCGTGGTACTTC.

The chain has TRBV7-2 and TRBJ2-5; D could derive from TRBD1 or TRBD2 (6 bases each). V lost 5 bases and J 4 bases, leaving 17 bases between the germline ends. The CDR3 spans 15 residues. Per germline, CDR1 SGHTA and CDR2 FQGNSA. CDR3 sequence: CASSPASRGGETQYF. The CDR3 DNA reads TGTGCCAGCAGCCCAGCCTCCAGGGGAGGAGAGACCCAGTACTTC. Full variable domain (remainder filled in from reference TRBV7-2 and TRBJ2-5): GAGVSQSPSNKVTEKGKDVELRCDPISGHTALYWYRQSLGQGLEFLIYFQGNSAPDKSGLPSDRFSAERTGGSVSTLTIQRTQQEDSAVYLCASSPASRGGETQYFGPGTRLLVL.

The CDR3 loop is CASSLQGSEKLFF. CDR3 bases: TGTGCCAGCAGTCTACAGGGATCTGAAAAACTGTTTTTT. The V gene is TRBV28, the J gene TRBJ1-4; possibly TRBD1 for D (6 bases). With 5 bases removed from V and 7 bases from J, the gap between germline ends came to 11 bases. CDR3 length: 13 residues. The germline V gene has CDR1 MDHEN and CDR2 SYDVKM.

V and J are TRBV5-1 and TRBJ1-2; 8 bases are a match to TRBD1. CDR3 length: 17 amino acids. Losses at the gene ends were 3 bases for V and 3 bases for J; bases not matched to a gene: 13. CDR1 SGHRS and CDR2 YFSETQ come from the germline V gene. The CDR3 nucleotides are TGCGCCAGCAGCTCGCAGGGGGCTGGGTTTAAAGACTATGGCTACACCTTC. It encodes CASSSQGAGFKDYGYTF.

The gene calls are TRBV4-2 and TRBJ2-7; 7 bases fit TRBD1. V lost 1 base, J lost 2 bases, and 11 bases stayed unmatched. The CDR3 spans 17 residues. Germline-derived CDR1 and CDR2 are LGHNA and YNFKEQ. In DNA form, the CDR3 reads TGTGCCAGCAGCCAAGCGCAGACAGGGCAGTATCCCTACGAGCAGTACTTC. The encoded protein is CASSQAQTGQYPYEQYF.

The chain carries TRBV5-1 and TRBJ2-1, with 10 bases fitting TRBD2. This CDR3 is 16 amino acids long. The germline V gene encodes CDR1 SGHRS and CDR2 YFSETQ. Trimming removed 0 bases from V and 9 bases from J; junction bases left unmatched: 9. The CDR3 is CASSLGVLAGVREQFF. The CDR3 DNA follows: TGCGCCAGCAGCTTGGGGGTCCTAGCGGGAGTTCGTGAGCAGTTCTTC.

The chain recombines TRBV5-1 with TRBJ1-1; TRBD1 matches at 10 bases. The CDR3 spans 18 residues. J was trimmed by 0 bases and V by 4 bases; bases with no gene match: 12. Germline V CDR1 and CDR2: SGHRS, YFSETQ. CDR3: CASSRGTGEWTMNTEAFF. CDR3 coding DNA: TGCGCCAGCAGCAGGGGGACAGGGGAATGGACTATGAACACTGAAGCTTTCTTT.

The chain has TRBV19 and TRBJ2-7; possibly TRBD1 for D (6 bases). Germline V gene sequence: CDR1 LNHDA, CDR2 SQIVND (reference sequence). V gave up 6 bases and J gave up 3 bases, with 12 bases separating them. The CDR3 loop spans 13 amino acids. The DNA for the CDR3 is TGTGCCAGTAGCGAGGGGGTAGTCTACGAGCAGTACTTC. It yields the protein CASSEGVVYEQYF.

This sequence joins TRBV18 and TRBJ1-5; TRBD1 is a possible D gene (6 bases). The V end was cut by 0 bases, the J end by 7 bases, with 10 bases between. The CDR3 length is 14 residues. Per germline, CDR1 KGHSH and CDR2 LQKENI. The CDR3 loop is CASSPPTTGQPQHF. The DNA for the CDR3 is TGTGCCAGCTCACCACCAACAACAGGGCAGCCCCAGCATTTT.

The CDR3 coding sequence is TGTGCCACCAGCAGTCCGGGACTAGCGGGGCAAAACATTCAGTACTTC. Translating it yields CATSSPGLAGQNIQYF. The rearrangement joins TRBV15 to TRBJ2-4; 13 nucleotides match TRBD2. CDR3 length equals 16 residues. Trimming cost V 3 bases and J 5 bases; bases outside gene matches: 4. The germline V gene has CDR1 LNHNV and CDR2 YYDKDF (reference sequence).

In DNA, the CDR3 is TGTGCCAGCAGCCCCACTCCCGAACTAGCGGGGCCGCCCTACGAGCAGTACTTC. It encodes CASSPTPELAGPPYEQYF. This chain uses TRBV7-9 with TRBJ2-7; TRBD2 aligns across 10 bases. CDR1 SEHNR and CDR2 FQNEAQ come from the germline V gene (reference sequence). This CDR3 contains 18 residues. The J segment lost 2 bases and the V segment lost 5 bases, leaving 15 bases of the junction unmatched.

The chain couples TRBV19 to TRBJ2-1, with 12 bases lining up with TRBD2. Per the germline V gene, CDR1 is LNHDA and CDR2 is SQIVND (reference sequence). CDR3 length: 16 residues. V dropped 5 bases and J dropped 2; count of bases not matched to a gene: 4. The CDR3: CASSALAGGPYNEQFF. DNA for the CDR3: TGTGCCAGTAGTGCACTAGCGGGAGGACCCTACAATGAGCAGTTCTTC.

V usage is TRBV7-7 and J usage is TRBJ1-3; 10 nucleotides align to TRBD1. This CDR3 has 15 amino acids. V lost 5 bases, J lost 3 bases, and 4 bases stayed unmatched. Germline assignment: CDR1 SSHAT and CDR2 FNYEAQ (reference sequence). For the CDR3, the DNA is TGTGCCAGCAGCCTTGACAGGGGGCTTGGAAACACCATATATTTT. Translation gives CASSLDRGLGNTIYF.

About this clone itself: Other nucleotide sequences from this sample produce the same CDR3. The CDR3 sequence is CASSPGQGDQPQHF. CDR3 coding DNA: TGTGCCAGCTCACCGGGACAGGGAGATCAGCCCCAGCATTTT. V gene TRBV18 combines with J gene TRBJ1-5, with TRBD1 matching 9 bases. V lost 3 bases and J lost 5; bases outside the gene matches: 2. The germline V gene encodes CDR1 KGHSH and CDR2 LQKENI. The CDR3 extends over 14 amino acids.

This clone was observed a single time. The chain combines TRBV5-1 with TRBJ1-2, with 9 positions matching TRBD1. CDR1 is SGHRS and CDR2 is YFSETQ in the germline V gene. The CDR3 is 17 amino acids. Trimming cost V 4 bases and J 4 bases; bases outside gene matches: 14. Here the CDR3 reads CASSPGSGQGIGYGYTF. The CDR3 region has the DNA TGCGCCAGCAGCCCGGGGTCGGGACAGGGTATAGGCTATGGCTACACCTTC.

The chain has TRBV29-1 and TRBJ1-2; TRBD1 is a possible D gene (5 bases). There are 13 residues in the CDR3. Trimming left V 3 bases short and J 5 bases short, with 13 bases between. Germline CDR1 and CDR2: SQVTM and ANQGSEA. CDR3 in amino acids: CSVETEREYGYTF. CDR3 sequence (DNA): TGCAGCGTTGAGACAGAACGAGAATATGGCTACACCTTC.